The TCR beta chain under discussion was sequenced for a study of cytomegalovirus exposure and HLA in healthy donors. The CDR3 has 15 residues. V was clipped by 0 bases and J by 8 bases; unmatched bases: 7. CDR1 is SGHNT and CDR2 is YYREEE in the germline V gene (reference sequence). 13 Jbeta primers and 60 Vbeta primers were used for the PCR. Generated by immunoSEQ multiplex PCR, the TCRdb table keeps only in-frame clones and is missing some. The sample gives roughly 230,000 clones, roughly 73% of which show up once; about 0.47% is in the top ten. This chain uses TRBV5-4 with TRBJ2-3, with 9 positions matching TRBD2. The sample taken for sequencing was PBMCs. The source is a boy aged 5 to 17 in good health and CMV-seronegative. The CDR3 spells CASSLVIAGEGTQYF. The CDR3 coding sequence is TGTGCCAGCAGCTTGGTAATAGCGGGGGAGGGTACGCAGTATTTT.